The source of this T cell receptor (beta chain) is a study of spatial heterogeneity in lung cancer. Across the study: More than 70 TRACERx patients with early, untreated non-small cell lung cancer donated samples. The count of detected beta-chain sequences consistently exceeded that of alpha-chain sequences.

This CDR3 has 13 amino acids. CDR1 and CDR2 (germline): SGHRS, YFSETQ. V gave up 4 bases and J gave up 8 bases; unmatched junction bases: 3. Time point indicated: blood at routine non-recurrence follow-up after resection. Extraction of whole RNA from tumor, nontumor lung or frozen PBMC preceded unsorted sequencing. TCRdb passed the 5' RACE reads through MiXCR, listing each CDR3 protein once. The top ten clones hold about a third of a sample with some 54,000 distinct CDR3 sequences, roughly 7% of them seen once. This clonotype was seen repeatedly, ten times or more. The specimen comprised PBMCs, sampled at follow-up. V and J are TRBV5-1 and TRBJ1-6, with 7 bases identical to TRBD1. The TCR originated in a female donor with early-stage non-small cell lung cancer. For the CDR3, the DNA is TGCGCCAGCAGCAGGGACAGATATTCACCCCTCCACTTT. It translates to CASSRDRYSPLHF.